Listed below are T cell receptor beta chains from one sample, sequenced in a study of OX40 agonist ivuxolimab in advanced cancers. The protocol was immunoSEQ multiplex PCR, while the TCRdb copy is restricted to in-frame clones and leaves out a portion. Here the sample spans 75,000 to 80,000 clones, over 75% being singletons. Sequenced material: CD4+ or CD8+ T cells sorted from blood, taken in a trial of the OX40 agonist ivuxolimab. These receptors all stem from an adult with an advanced solid tumor such as melanoma, head and neck, liver or kidney cancer. The CDR3 runs from the conserved cysteine through the conserved F or W. The D gene is left open where the match is weak. Rows may omit the clone size; those that give it use once, few, many or a size class.

.	TRBV4-2	TRBJ2-1	.	CASSQDLYNEQFF	TGTGCCAGCAGCCAAGATTTATACAATGAGCAGTTCTTC
.	TRBV11-2	TRBJ2-2	.	CASSGPRVLGGELFF	TGTGCCAGCAGCGGGCCTAGGGTGCTTGGCGGGGAGCTGTTTTTT
.	TRBV7-9	TRBJ1-1	.	CASTPRYSGSGTEAFF	TGTGCCAGCACCCCTAGGTACTCGGGATCCGGCACTGAAGCTTTCTTT
TRBD1	TRBV10-3	TRBJ2-7	once	CAISENPRTGYYEQYF	TGTGCCATCAGTGAGAACCCCCGGACAGGCTACTACGAGCAGTACTTC
.	TRBV15	TRBJ2-3	once	CATSRDGSGTDTQYF	TGTGCCACCAGCAGAGATGGTAGCGGCACAGATACGCAGTATTTT
.	TRBV7-8	TRBJ1-5	.	CASSLMGNGDNQPQHF	TGTGCCAGCAGCTTAATGGGGAACGGGGACAATCAGCCCCAGCATTTT
TRBD1	TRBV11-3	TRBJ2-7	.	CASSLDGDRGTYEQYF	TGTGCCAGCAGCTTAGACGGGGACAGGGGTACCTACGAGCAGTACTTC
.	TRBV2	TRBJ2-7	.	CASSDIIPSSYEQYF	TGTGCCAGCAGTGATATTATTCCTAGCTCCTACGAGCAGTACTTC
.	TRBV11-3	TRBJ2-1	.	CASSPRSSLYNEQFF	TGTGCCAGCAGCCCCCGGTCTTCCTTATACAATGAGCAGTTCTTC
TRBD2	TRBV4-2	TRBJ2-7	.	CASSGGAGGPYEQYF	TGTGCCAGCAGCGGAGGAGCGGGGGGCCCCTACGAGCAGTACTTC
TRBD2	TRBV4-2	TRBJ2-4	.	CASSQDVTSGSVPRYF	TGTGCCAGCAGCCAAGATGTGACTAGCGGGAGCGTTCCTCGGTACTTC
.	TRBV25-1	TRBJ2-7	.	CASSEWYEQYF	TGTGCCAGCAGTGAATGGTACGAGCAGTACTTC
TRBD1	TRBV25-1	TRBJ2-7	.	CASSGDRGYEQYF	TGTGCCAGCAGTGGGGACAGGGGCTACGAGCAGTACTTC
TRBD1	TRBV11-2	TRBJ1-4	.	CASSLAPGQNEKLFF	TGTGCCAGCAGCTTAGCCCCGGGACAGAATGAAAAACTGTTTTTT
.	TRBV2	TRBJ1-1	.	CASSEGTEAFF	TGTGCCAGCAGTGAAGGCACTGAAGCTTTCTTT
.	TRBV19	TRBJ1-1	.	CASSDTRNTEAFF	TGTGCCAGTAGCGACACAAGGAACACTGAAGCTTTCTTT
.	TRBV7-2	TRBJ2-5	.	CASSAGQRSQETQYF	TGTGCCAGCAGCGCAGGACAGCGCAGCCAAGAGACCCAGTACTTC
.	TRBV5-1	TRBJ1-6	.	CASSLAAGVNSPLHF	TGCGCCAGCAGCTTGGCAGCAGGGGTCAATTCACCCCTCCACTTT
.	TRBV6-6	TRBJ2-5	.	CASSPGETQYF	TGTGCCAGCTCCCCAGGGGAGACCCAGTACTTC
.	TRBV29-1	TRBJ1-1	.	CSVVRLPNTEAFF	TGCAGCGTTGTGCGCCTCCCCAACACTGAAGCTTTCTTT
.	TRBV9	TRBJ2-1	.	CASRRLSSYNEQFF	TGTGCCAGCCGGCGATTAAGCTCCTACAATGAGCAGTTCTTC
TRBD1	TRBV4-3	TRBJ2-3	many	CASSPTGGFADTQYF	TGCGCCAGCAGTCCGACAGGGGGCTTCGCAGATACGCAGTATTTT
TRBD1	TRBV28	TRBJ2-7	.	CASNSAGTGLYEQYF	TGTGCCAGCAATAGCGCCGGGACAGGTCTGTACGAGCAGTACTTC
.	TRBV7-2	TRBJ2-7	.	CASSLDPVSIVEQYF	TGTGCCAGCAGCTTAGATCCGGTTTCAATTGTCGAGCAGTACTTC
.	TRBV7-3	TRBJ1-1	few	CASSLKREVEAFF	TGTGCCAGCAGCTTAAAAAGGGAGGTTGAAGCTTTCTTT
TRBD1	TRBV28	TRBJ2-7	few	CASSPGQTYEQYF	TGTGCCAGCAGTCCGGGACAGACCTACGAGCAGTACTTC
TRBD1	TRBV5-1	TRBJ2-2	.	CASSLSWTGGHGELFF	TGCGCCAGCAGCTTGTCCTGGACAGGGGGCCACGGGGAGCTGTTTTTT
.	TRBV9	TRBJ2-2	.	CASSAGTTNTGELFF	TGTGCCAGCAGCGCCGGGACCACGAACACCGGGGAGCTGTTTTTT
TRBD1	TRBV6-1	TRBJ2-7	.	CASRKDRGNSYEQYF	TGTGCCAGCAGAAAGGACAGGGGGAACTCCTACGAGCAGTACTTC
.	TRBV5-1	TRBJ1-2	once	CASSSAGLKGGYTF	TGCGCCAGCAGCTCGGCAGGGCTTAAAGGTGGCTACACCTTC
.	TRBV7-2	TRBJ1-3	.	CASSYRGGAGNTIYF	TGTGCCAGCAGCTATAGGGGAGGAGCTGGAAACACCATATATTTT
.	TRBV6-6	TRBJ1-1	.	CASRGQSNTEAFF	TGTGCCAGCAGAGGACAGTCGAACACTGAAGCTTTCTTT
.	TRBV29-1	TRBJ1-3	.	CSVGTGYGNTIYF	TGCAGCGTTGGAACAGGTTACGGAAACACCATATATTTT
TRBD1	TRBV9	TRBJ2-3	once	CASSVHRGQSDTQYF	TGTGCCAGCAGCGTTCACAGGGGACAGTCGGATACGCAGTATTTT
.	TRBV7-3	TRBJ2-3	.	CASSLRGTSTDTQYF	TGTGCCAGCAGCTTACGCGGGACTAGCACAGATACGCAGTATTTT
.	TRBV19	TRBJ1-1	.	CASSIRQGSTEAFF	TGTGCCAGTAGTATTCGGCAGGGCAGCACTGAAGCTTTCTTT
.	TRBV25-1	TRBJ1-2	few	CASSLEGAGRGYTF	TGTGCCAGCAGCCTTGAAGGTGCAGGGCGAGGCTACACCTTC
TRBD1	TRBV7-3	TRBJ1-1	.	CASSLRTGNTEAFF	TGTGCCAGCAGCTTACGGACAGGGAACACTGAAGCTTTCTTT
.	TRBV6-5	TRBJ1-2	.	CASLGLGTPHF	TGTGCCAGTCTTGGGCTTGGGACACCTCACTTC
.	TRBV10-3	TRBJ1-5	.	CAISEYINNQPQHF	TGTGCCATCAGTGAGTATATTAACAATCAGCCCCAGCATTTT
TRBD2	TRBV12-5	TRBJ2-7	.	CASGLASGYEQYF	TGTGCTAGTGGTTTGGCTAGCGGGTACGAGCAGTACTTC
.	TRBV4-1	TRBJ2-3	.	CASSQDWDGPSTDTQYF	TGCGCCAGCAGCCAAGATTGGGACGGCCCTAGCACAGATACGCAGTATTTT
TRBD2	TRBV27	TRBJ2-1	.	CASSFGGSRYNEQFF	TGTGCCAGCAGTTTCGGCGGGAGTAGATACAATGAGCAGTTCTTC
.	TRBV29-1	TRBJ1-2	.	CSVEDVLSGYTF	TGCAGCGTTGAGGACGTCCTTAGTGGCTACACCTTC
TRBD1	TRBV27	TRBJ2-5	few	CASSFAGGQETQYF	TGTGCCAGCAGTTTCGCAGGGGGCCAAGAGACCCAGTACTTC